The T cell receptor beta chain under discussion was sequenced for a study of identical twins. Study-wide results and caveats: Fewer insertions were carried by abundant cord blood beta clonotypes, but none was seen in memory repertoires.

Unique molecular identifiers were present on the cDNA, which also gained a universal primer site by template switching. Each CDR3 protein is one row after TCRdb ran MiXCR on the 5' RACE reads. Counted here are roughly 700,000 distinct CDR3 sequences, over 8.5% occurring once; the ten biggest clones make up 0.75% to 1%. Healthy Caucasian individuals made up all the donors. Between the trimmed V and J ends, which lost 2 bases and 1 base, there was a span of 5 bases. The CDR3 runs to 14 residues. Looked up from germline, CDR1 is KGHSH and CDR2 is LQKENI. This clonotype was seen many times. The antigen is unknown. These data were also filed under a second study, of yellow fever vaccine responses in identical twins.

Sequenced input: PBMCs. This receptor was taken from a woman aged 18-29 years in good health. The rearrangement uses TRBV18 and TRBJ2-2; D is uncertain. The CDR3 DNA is TGTGCCAGCTCACCATTAGGGAACACCGGGGAGCTGTTTTTT. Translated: CASSPLGNTGELFF.